This T cell receptor delta chain was obtained from a study of gammadelta T cells in human blood. TCRdb re-called clones from the RT-PCR reads via CATT. Found here are about 1,000 delta-chain clones, roughly 19% of them singletons; the top ten hold 20%. In its sample, this clone ranks as medium-sized. The CDR3 extends over 17 amino acids. The germline gives CDR1 GEAIGNYY, CDR2 EKD. With V trimmed by 0 bases and J by 3 bases, 1 base remained unmatched. The V and J genes are TRDV2 and TRDJ3; the match to TRDD3 covers 10 bases. The sample was Vgamma9Vdelta2 gamma-delta T cells from infant blood. The TCR originated in a human donor. The CDR3 sequence is CACDTAGGYWDTRQMFF. The CDR3 DNA reads as TGTGCCTGTGACACCGCTGGGGGATACTGGGACACCCGACAGATGTTTTTC.